This entry lists 28 T cell receptor beta chains sequenced from one sample in a study of cytomegalovirus exposure and HLA in healthy donors. Primers for the PCR totalled 60 Vbeta and 13 Jbeta. The table came from immunoSEQ multiplex PCR; TCRdb's copy has only in-frame clones and leaves some out. The sample has around 130,000 clones; around 77% are singletons. Sequenced input: PBMCs. These receptor sequences come from a man in his fifties or sixties in good health and CMV-seronegative.

The rearrangement links TRBV28 to TRBJ1-2, with no clear D. The CDR3 consists of 12 residues. Germline lookup yields CDR1 MDHEN and CDR2 SYDVKM. Trimming stripped 6 bases from V and 3 bases from J, with 8 bases between. The CDR3 nucleotides read TGTGCCAGCAGCCGTACATACTATGGCTACACCTTC. It encodes CASSRTYYGYTF.

J is TRBJ1-2 and V is TRBV28; 9 bases align to TRBD1. CDR1 is MDHEN and CDR2 is SYDVKM in the germline V gene. CDR3 length equals 12 residues. The CDR3, as DNA: TGTCTGACAGGGGGTATGGACTATGGCTACACCTTC. Its translation: CLTGGMDYGYTF.

The chain recombines TRBV9 with TRBJ2-5, with TRBD1 matching 8 bases. The V gene end was trimmed by 0 bases and the J gene end by 5 bases; junction bases not matched to a gene: 6. The CDR3 runs to 15 residues. Germline V CDR1 and CDR2: SGDLS, YYNGEE. CDR3: CASSVDGQGGETQYF. Written as DNA, the CDR3 is TGTGCCAGCAGCGTAGACGGACAGGGCGGCGAGACCCAGTACTTC.

This clone was recorded only once. The chain recombines TRBV19 with TRBJ2-3; possible D gene TRBD1, 6 bases. The CDR3 consists of 15 residues. Germline values: CDR1 LNHDA, CDR2 SQIVND (reference sequence). The V end was cut by 4 bases, the J end by 6 bases, with 17 bases between. The CDR3, as DNA: TGTGCCAGTAGTACTTCCGGGACACATCCCGATACGCAGTATTTT. Translating it yields CASSTSGTHPDTQYF.

V is TRBV19 and J is TRBJ2-1; a weak D match, TRBD2 (5 bases). Germline values: CDR1 LNHDA, CDR2 SQIVND (reference sequence). Trimming removed 1 base from V and 6 bases from J, with 10 bases in between. This CDR3 is built from 14 residues. The CDR3 DNA follows: TGTGCCAGTAGTATAGGGCTAGCTGTCAATGAGCAGTTCTTC. This gives the protein CASSIGLAVNEQFF.

In this sample, this clone turned up once. The chain couples TRBV15 to TRBJ2-5, with 14 bases that match TRBD2. The trim removed 1 base at V and 5 bases at J, leaving 12 bases unmatched. Germline assignment: CDR1 LNHNV and CDR2 YYDKDF (reference sequence). The CDR3 runs to 19 residues. In nucleotides, the CDR3 is TGTGCCACCAGCAGAGGGGGGACTAGCGGGAGTGAATATCCGGAGACCCAGTACTTC. Its translation: CATSRGGTSGSEYPETQYF.

The gene calls are TRBV5-1 and TRBJ2-3; TRBD2 is a possible D gene (6 bases). The V gene's germline CDR1 is SGHRS and CDR2 YFSETQ. The V gene lost 0 bases and the J gene lost 2 bases, with 10 bases spanning the gap. This CDR3 spans 15 amino acids. CDR3 residues: CASSLVLAPTDTQYF. CDR3 nucleotides: TGCGCCAGCAGCTTGGTACTAGCTCCCACAGATACGCAGTATTTT.

The gene calls are TRBV16 and TRBJ2-1; D might be TRBD1 (5 bases). Germline V gene data show CDR1 as KGHSY and CDR2 as FQNENV. This CDR3 comprises 14 residues. V was shortened by 4 bases and J by 6 bases, with 13 bases between the two germline ends. Written as DNA, the CDR3 is TGTGCCAGCAGCCGCCTCAGGGATCCCAATGAGCAGTTCTTC. Protein sequence: CASSRLRDPNEQFF.

V and J are TRBV18 and TRBJ2-3; 7 bases map to TRBD2. V lost 3 bases, J lost 3 bases, and 12 bases stayed unmatched. This CDR3 is built from 17 residues. Germline V CDR1 and CDR2: KGHSH, LQKENI. CDR3 loop: CASSPSMAGVGTDTQYF. The CDR3 bases are TGTGCCAGCTCACCGTCAATGGCGGGAGTTGGGACAGATACGCAGTATTTT.

The J gene is TRBJ2-7, the V gene TRBV10-1; 10 nucleotides agree with TRBD2. Germline-derived CDR1 and CDR2 are WNHNN and SYGVQD (reference sequence). J lost 5 bases, V lost 0 bases, and 10 bases had no gene match. The CDR3 has 17 amino acids. The CDR3 loop is CASSESKGLASINEQYF. In DNA form, the CDR3 reads TGCGCCAGCAGTGAGTCGAAGGGACTAGCGAGTATTAACGAGCAGTACTTC.

The chain employs TRBV5-1 and TRBJ2-7; 7 bases are a match to TRBD2. The V segment lost 7 bases and the J segment 2 bases; nucleotides outside the gene matches: 6. CDR3 size: 13 residues. Germline CDR1 and CDR2: SGHRS and YFSETQ. This CDR3 is CASGYGGTYEQYF. CDR3 sequence (DNA): TGCGCCAGCGGTTACGGGGGGACCTACGAGCAGTACTTC.

The rearrangement uses TRBV25-1 and TRBJ2-2, with D possibly matching TRBD1 (6 bases). In germline, CDR1 is MGHDK, CDR2 SYGVNS. Trimming pared 6 bases from V and 7 bases from J, leaving 18 bases between. The CDR3 extends over 15 amino acids. CDR3 region: CASRGSVGAGGELFF. The DNA of the CDR3 is TGTGCCAGCAGAGGTTCGGTGGGGGCGGGCGGGGAGCTGTTTTTT.

The rearrangement joins TRBV27 to TRBJ2-7; possible D gene TRBD1, 5 bases. This CDR3 region has 14 residues. Trimming left V 2 bases short and J 2 bases short, with 10 bases between. Germline CDR1 MNHEY, CDR2 SMNVEV (reference sequence). The DNA of the CDR3 is TGTGCCAGCAGTTTAAGTACAGGTCCCTACGAGCAGTACTTC. Its translation: CASSLSTGPYEQYF.

The chain is built from TRBV6-5 and TRBJ1-6; 9 positions match TRBD1. This CDR3 spans 13 amino acids. In germline, CDR1 is MNHEY, CDR2 SVGAGI. V shed 5 bases, J shed 11 bases, and the junction held 4 bases outside the gene matches. The CDR3 nucleotides read TGTGCCAGCAGTCAGGACAGGGGTGCACCCCTCCACTTT. This gives the protein CASSQDRGAPLHF.

This clone has a handful of counts. CDR3 sequence (DNA): TGTGCCAGCAGCCCCGGGACAGGGAAGTCCGGGGAGCTGTTTTTT. Translating gives CASSPGTGKSGELFF. The chain links TRBV5-4 to TRBJ2-2; 9 bases map to TRBD1. The junction had 7 bases not matched to a gene; V was cut back by 4 bases and J by 6 bases. The CDR3 has 15 residues. Germline V lookup: CDR1 SGHNT, CDR2 YYREEE (reference sequence).

The gene calls are TRBV5-1 and TRBJ1-2, with 10 bases that match TRBD1. The V gene's germline CDR1 is SGHRS and CDR2 YFSETQ. The CDR3 is 15 amino acids. Losses at the gene ends were 0 bases for V and 6 bases for J; bases not matched to a gene: 5. The CDR3 region is CASSLDGQGGNGYTF. DNA for the CDR3: TGCGCCAGCAGCTTGGATGGACAGGGGGGGAATGGCTACACCTTC.

This clone was counted between two and nine times. The V and J genes are TRBV11-3 and TRBJ1-4; 9 nucleotides line up with TRBD1. The ends lost 2 bases at V and 7 bases at J; junction bases unmatched: 5. The CDR3 totals 15 residues. CDR1 and CDR2 (germline): SGHNT, YENEEA. The CDR3 DNA follows: TGTGCCAGCAGCTTATTCCCGACAGGGGGTGAAAAACTGTTTTTT. It is translated as CASSLFPTGGEKLFF. Combining the CDR3 with reference TRBV11-3 and TRBJ1-4 gives the whole variable domain EAGVVQSPRYKIIEKKQPVAFWCNPISGHNTLYWYLQNLGQGPELLIRYENEEAVDDSQLPKDRFSAERLKGVDSTLKIQPAELGDSAVYLCASSLFPTGGEKLFFGSGTQLSVL.

The chain joins TRBV6-1 to TRBJ2-3, with 7 bases identical to TRBD1. Trimming cost V 6 bases and J 8 bases; bases outside gene matches: 8. The CDR3 runs 13 residues. CDR1 MNHNS and CDR2 SASEGT come from the germline V gene. The CDR3 DNA reads as TGTGCCAGCAGGTCACAGGGGCCCCTTACGCAGTATTTT. Translating it yields CASRSQGPLTQYF.

This clone has a handful of counts. The V and J genes are TRBV6-1 and TRBJ2-3, with D uncertain. CDR3 size: 17 residues. Germline loops: CDR1 MNHNS, CDR2 SASEGT. Trimming pared 3 bases from V and 1 base from J, leaving 17 bases between. This CDR3 is CASSDLIESSGTDTQYF. As DNA, the CDR3 is TGTGCCAGCAGTGACCTCATCGAGAGTTCTGGCACAGATACGCAGTATTTT.

The table lists this clone with a count of one. The chain uses TRBV19 and TRBJ2-2, with TRBD2 as a possible D gene (6 bases). Trimming took 6 bases from V and 8 from J, leaving 22 bases between them. The CDR3 is made up of 16 amino acids. The germline V gene has CDR1 LNHDA and CDR2 SQIVND (reference sequence). This CDR3 is CASSWDSFVWRGELFF. The CDR3 region has the DNA TGTGCCAGTAGCTGGGACTCTTTTGTCTGGAGAGGGGAGCTGTTTTTT.

This clone is a singleton in its sample. The chain carries TRBV5-1 and TRBJ2-5; 8 bases agree with TRBD2. The CDR3 loop spans 16 amino acids. The germline V gene encodes CDR1 SGHRS and CDR2 YFSETQ. V lost 1 base to trimming and J lost 6 bases; unmatched junction nucleotides: 11. The CDR3 is CASSLISAGGRQTQYF. The CDR3 DNA reads as TGCGCCAGCAGCTTGATTTCGGCGGGAGGACGGCAGACCCAGTACTTC.

The gene calls are TRBV18 and TRBJ2-2, with 8 bases identical to TRBD2. The V and J ends lost 3 bases and 1 base, in that order; junction bases with no gene match: 4. This CDR3 contains 16 residues. Germline assignment: CDR1 KGHSH and CDR2 LQKENI. CDR3 coding DNA: TGTGCCAGCTCACCGCTCGCGGGAGGGAACACCGGGGAGCTGTTTTTT. Translating gives CASSPLAGGNTGELFF.

The rearrangement joins TRBV9 to TRBJ2-1; D not certain. This CDR3 is 13 amino acids long. V was clipped by 0 bases and J by 7 bases, with 8 bases between them. Germline values: CDR1 SGDLS, CDR2 YYNGEE. CDR3 coding DNA: TGTGCCAGCAGCGTAGGGGCTGGGAATGAGCAGTTCTTC. Translating gives CASSVGAGNEQFF.

The chain combines TRBV2 with TRBJ2-7; D possibly corresponds to TRBD2 (5 bases). The CDR3 is 15 residues long. V was clipped by 2 bases and J by 2 bases, with 13 bases between them. Germline-derived CDR1 and CDR2 are SNHLY and FYNNEI. The CDR3 protein is CASSEQSGSTYEQYF. In DNA, the CDR3 is TGTGCCAGCAGTGAACAAAGCGGAAGTACCTACGAGCAGTACTTC.

This clone was detected only a few times. The V call is TRBV5-1, the J call TRBJ1-1, with D possibly TRBD1 on 6 matching bases. Germline values: CDR1 SGHRS, CDR2 YFSETQ. V was cut by 4 bases and J by 1 base, with 11 bases left in between. The CDR3 is 14 residues long. The CDR3 nucleotides read TGCGCCAGCAGCCCCGGGACAACGAACACTGAAGCTTTCTTT. Amino acids: CASSPGTTNTEAFF.

The J gene is TRBJ2-2, the V gene TRBV25-1; 7 nucleotides match TRBD1. After removal of 2 bases from V and 5 bases from J, the junction contained 8 bases not matched to a gene. This CDR3 region has 16 residues. The V gene's germline CDR1 is MGHDK and CDR2 SYGVNS. This CDR3 is CASSERTSGGTGELFF. The CDR3 nucleotides are TGTGCCAGCAGTGAACGGACCTCAGGGGGTACCGGGGAGCTGTTTTTT.

Remarks on this clone: The CDR3 does not end in the conserved phenylalanine or tryptophan, so this is likely a read error. The limits of the CDR3 on the DNA are not certain, so only TCRdb's listed CDR3 is given. The J gene is TRBJ2-2, the V gene TRBV28; the table's TRBD2 call for D was not verified on the DNA. From its first to its last residue, the CDR3 has 14 amino acids. The germline V gene encodes CDR1 MDHEN and CDR2 SYDVKM. The CDR3 loop reads CASSSSSTSGSPQT.

The chain couples TRBV15 to TRBJ2-7, with 9 bases fitting TRBD1. This CDR3 spans 15 amino acids. The germline V gene encodes CDR1 LNHNV and CDR2 YYDKDF (reference sequence). The J segment lost 5 bases and the V segment lost 3 bases, leaving 8 bases of the junction unmatched. The CDR3 coding sequence is TGTGCCACCAGCAGCGTCGGGACAGGGATCAACGAGCAGTACTTC. Translating gives CATSSVGTGINEQYF.